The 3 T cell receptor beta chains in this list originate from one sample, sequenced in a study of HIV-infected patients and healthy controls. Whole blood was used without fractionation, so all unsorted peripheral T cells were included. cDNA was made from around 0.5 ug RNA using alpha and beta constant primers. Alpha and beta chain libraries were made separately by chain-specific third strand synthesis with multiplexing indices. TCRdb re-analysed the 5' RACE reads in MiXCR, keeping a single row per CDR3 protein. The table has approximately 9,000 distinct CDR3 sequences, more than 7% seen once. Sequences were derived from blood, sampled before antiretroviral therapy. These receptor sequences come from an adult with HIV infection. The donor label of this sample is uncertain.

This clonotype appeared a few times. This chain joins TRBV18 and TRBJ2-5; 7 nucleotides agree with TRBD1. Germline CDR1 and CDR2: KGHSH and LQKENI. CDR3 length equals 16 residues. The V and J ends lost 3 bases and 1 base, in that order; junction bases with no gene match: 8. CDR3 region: CASSPNLGQPQETQYF. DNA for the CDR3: TGTGCCAGCTCACCGAATTTGGGACAGCCCCAAGAGACCCAGTACTTC.

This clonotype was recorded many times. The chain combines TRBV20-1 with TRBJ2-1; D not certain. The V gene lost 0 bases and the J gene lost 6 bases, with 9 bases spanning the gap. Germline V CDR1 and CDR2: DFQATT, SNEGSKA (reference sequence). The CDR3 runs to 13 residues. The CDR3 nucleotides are TGCAGTGCTAGAGATGGGCGACGCAATGAGCAGTTCTTC. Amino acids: CSARDGRRNEQFF.

This chain's CDR3 is CSADRDSTYEQYF. The CDR3 region has the DNA TGCAGTGCTGACCGGGACAGCACCTACGAGCAGTACTTC. V is TRBV20-1 and J is TRBJ2-7, with 7 bases aligning to TRBD1. CDR1 is DFQATT, CDR2 SNEGSKA, per germline (reference sequence). This CDR3 spans 13 amino acids. The J segment lost 2 bases and the V segment lost 5 bases, leaving 6 bases of the junction unmatched.